Described below is a single T cell receptor (beta chain) sequence and its context. Its antigen remains unidentified. Sequencing was performed with immunoSEQ multiplex PCR; in TCRdb, only in-frame clones are kept and a portion is missing. The table includes about 180,000 clones, roughly nine tenths detected once. The CDR3 totals 15 residues. Germline trimming cut 0 bases from V and 10 bases from J; bases unmatched to any gene: 1. Germline V gene lookup returns CDR1 MGHRA and CDR2 YSYEKL. These data come from a study of Ad26.COV2.S vaccination and SARS-CoV-2 variants. Points from the study as a whole: Spike-specific TCR breadth was greater after Ad26.COV2.S than placebo.

This sequence originates from a human donor who had recovered from COVID-19. The chain carries TRBV4-1 and TRBJ2-1, with TRBD2 matching over 15 bases. The sample in question was peripheral blood, obtained after recovery from COVID-19. The DNA of the CDR3 is TGCGCCAGCAGCCAAGATGGGACTAGCGGGAGGGAGCAGTTCTTC. It translates to CASSQDGTSGREQFF.